The clone carrying this TCR beta chain was picked up one time. The data are from a study of blood T cell repertoires in COVID-19. Study details: Sites in the United States, Italy and Spain provided acute and convalescent COVID-19 samples.

This table comes from immunoSEQ multiplex PCR, and its TCRdb copy is limited to in-frame clones, with some not included. The top ten hold less than 3% of the sample, which has under 200,000 clones, around 82% seen once. In germline, CDR1 is DFQATT, CDR2 SNEGSKA (reference sequence). The V end lost 3 bases, the J end lost 4 bases, and 18 bases lay between the germline ends. The CDR3 spans 16 residues. The sequence was obtained from a human donor with acute or convalescent COVID-19. The donor label of this sample is uncertain. This chain connects TRBV20-1 to TRBJ2-2; tentatively, D is TRBD2 (6 bases). The material sequenced was peripheral blood. Here the CDR3 reads CSASERRRAFTGELFF. The CDR3, as DNA: TGCAGTGCTAGTGAGAGGCGGAGGGCGTTCACCGGGGAGCTGTTTTTT.